This passage covers 7 T cell receptor beta chains from one sample sequenced in a study of T cell repertoires in cytomegalovirus infection. These receptors' antigens are unknown. TCRdb used MiXCR to reprocess the reads, holding one entry per CDR3 protein. Of 800,000 to 950,000 distinct CDR3 sequences in the sample, around a third were seen once. Sample: cultured CD8+ T cells from PBMCs, taken from culture after CMV antigen stimulation. The source of these receptors is a human donor in good health (CMV status not recorded). Some clones in this sample may be carry-over from other donors' samples.

V is TRBV7-4 and J is TRBJ2-2; a possible D gene is TRBD1 (5 bases). The length of the CDR3 is 15 residues. The germline V gene encodes CDR1 SGHVT and CDR2 SQSDAQ. V lost 7 bases and J lost 5, with 17 bases in between. CDR3: CASIQIPRVTGELFF. The CDR3 bases are TGTGCCAGCATCCAAATCCCCAGGGTTACCGGGGAGCTGTTTTTT.

The table lists this clonotype with a few counts. The chain uses TRBV6-1 and TRBJ1-5, with 9 bases matching TRBD1. CDR1 and CDR2 (germline): MNHNS, SASEGT. The CDR3 is 15 residues long. The ends lost 1 base at V and 7 bases at J; junction bases unmatched: 5. The CDR3 here is CASSEVDRGGQPQHF. CDR3 in DNA: TGTGCCAGCAGTGAAGTGGACAGGGGAGGACAGCCCCAGCATTTT.

This clonotype was detected a few times. The J gene is TRBJ2-3, the V gene TRBV27; TRBD1 matches at 7 bases. CDR1 MNHEY and CDR2 SMNVEV come from the germline V gene (reference sequence). The ends lost 3 bases at V and 1 base at J; junction bases unmatched: 7. The CDR3 contains 16 residues. The CDR3 protein is CASSFLGTVGTDTQYF. The CDR3 DNA reads TGTGCCAGCAGTTTCCTCGGGACAGTAGGCACAGATACGCAGTATTTT.

This clonotype was picked up a small number of times. This chain connects TRBV15 to TRBJ2-5; the D is unclear. The CDR3 runs 12 residues. Germline V gene data show CDR1 as LNHNV and CDR2 as YYDKDF (reference sequence). Here the CDR3 DNA reads TGTGCTGTTGGGCTGGTCGAAGAGACCCAGTACTTC. Protein: CAVGLVEETQYF.

As for this clonotype: Sequence at one end of the junction differs from germline and may be a read error. This chain uses TRBV15 with TRBJ2-7, with 9 bases fitting TRBD1. The CDR3 runs to 17 residues. Looked up from germline, CDR1 is LNHNV and CDR2 is YYDKDF (reference sequence). The CDR3 here is CATSRDLRDRVRYEQYF. The CDR3 DNA reads TGTGCCACCAGCCGAGACCTCCGGGACAGGGTGCGGTACGAGCAGTACTTC.

Only one count was recorded for this clonotype. The chain employs TRBV27 and TRBJ1-6, with 8 bases aligning to TRBD1. The CDR3 covers 12 residues. V was clipped by 10 bases and J by 7 bases; unmatched bases: 3. Germline CDR1 and CDR2: MNHEY and SMNVEV (reference sequence). The CDR3, as DNA: TGTGCCATCGGACAGGGCAATTCACCCCTCCACTTT. This sequence encodes CAIGQGNSPLHF.

The rearrangement joins TRBV18 to TRBJ2-7; D is ambiguous. The germline V gene has CDR1 KGHSH and CDR2 LQKENI. The V and J ends lost 2 bases and 4 bases respectively, with 15 bases between them. This CDR3 comprises 15 residues. DNA of the CDR3: TGTGCCAGCTCACCAGGAGACGCCCTGGGGTACGAGCAGTACGTC. This gives the protein CASSPGDALGYEQYV.